The 25 T cell receptor beta chains given below trace back to one sample, sequenced in a study of blood T cell repertoires in COVID-19. The table came from immunoSEQ multiplex PCR; TCRdb's copy has only in-frame clones and leaves some out. The sample holds more than 150,000 clones, 85% to 90% seen once. Source material: peripheral blood. The receptors stem from a woman in her 40s with acute or convalescent COVID-19.

This clone has a single count. This chain joins TRBV7-2 and TRBJ1-5; D remains ambiguous. The CDR3 is made up of 16 amino acids. Germline CDR1 and CDR2: SGHTA and FQGNSA. V dropped 1 base and J dropped 6 bases, with 16 bases sitting between them. This chain's CDR3 is CASSLDVMRGSQPQHF. CDR3 sequence (DNA): TGTGCCAGCAGCTTAGATGTTATGCGGGGTTCTCAGCCCCAGCATTTT.

V is TRBV6-5 and J is TRBJ2-1, with D tentatively TRBD1 (5 bases). The CDR3 sequence is 14 residues long. Germline CDR1 is MNHEY and CDR2 is SVGAGI. V was trimmed by 8 bases and J by 0 bases, leaving 11 bases between them. The CDR3 DNA is TGTGCCAGCTCTAGGGGCCTCTCCTACAATGAGCAGTTCTTC. Translating gives CASSRGLSYNEQFF.

V is TRBV9 and J is TRBJ1-5; 10 positions match TRBD1. The trim removed 4 bases at V and 0 bases at J, leaving 4 bases unmatched. Germline-derived CDR1 and CDR2 are SGDLS and YYNGEE. The CDR3 loop spans 16 amino acids. CDR3 coding DNA: TGTGCCAGCAGCACCGGGACAGGGGATAGCAATCAGCCCCAGCATTTT. It specifies CASSTGTGDSNQPQHF.

The V gene is TRBV5-6, the J gene TRBJ2-7; D is possibly TRBD2 (6 bases). The CDR3 is 12 amino acids. The germline V gene has CDR1 SGHDT and CDR2 YYEEEE. V dropped 4 bases and J dropped 6 bases, with 11 bases sitting between them. The CDR3 DNA reads as TGTGCCAGCAGCCCGGGGCGGGGCGAGCAGTACTTC. It codes for CASSPGRGEQYF. The entire variable domain, with the rest obtained from reference TRBV5-6 and TRBJ2-7, is as follows: DAGVTQSPTHLIKTRGQQVTLRCSPKSGHDTVSWYQQALGQGPQFIFQYYEEEERQRGNFPDRFSGHQFPNYSSELNVNALLLGDSALYLCASSPGRGEQYFGPGTRLTVT.

The chain has TRBV5-1 and TRBJ2-2, with 7 positions matching TRBD1. CDR1 is SGHRS and CDR2 is YFSETQ in the germline V gene. V dropped 4 bases and J dropped 6; count of bases not matched to a gene: 9. The CDR3 length is 15 residues. In nucleotides, the CDR3 is TGCGCCAGCAGCCAGAATCACAGGGGAGCCGGGGAGCTGTTTTTT. As protein: CASSQNHRGAGELFF.

The chain combines TRBV7-9 with TRBJ1-3; 9 nucleotides line up with TRBD1. The CDR3 spans 14 residues. Looked up from germline, CDR1 is SEHNR and CDR2 is FQNEAQ (reference sequence). V was pared by 5 bases and J by 10 bases, with 9 bases of the junction left unmatched. The CDR3 spells CASSHGTGQGTIYF. The CDR3 DNA is TGTGCCAGCAGCCACGGCACCGGACAGGGGACCATATATTTT.

The V gene is TRBV9, the J gene TRBJ1-1, with D unresolved. The CDR3 loop spans 13 amino acids. CDR1 SGDLS and CDR2 YYNGEE come from the germline V gene. V was clipped by 5 bases and J by 5 bases, with 13 bases between them. DNA of the CDR3: TGTGCCAGCAGGGGCCAACCCCAAACTGAAGCTTTCTTT. Translated, it gives CASRGQPQTEAFF.

The chain has TRBV7-6 and TRBJ2-5; 8 nucleotides line up with TRBD1. Trimming took 1 base from V and 5 from J; bases not matched to a gene: 9. CDR3 length equals 16 residues. Germline-derived CDR1 and CDR2 are SGHVS and FNYEAQ. CDR3 region: CASSLGGQAFVETQYF. The CDR3 DNA reads TGTGCCAGCAGCTTAGGGGGACAGGCGTTTGTGGAGACCCAGTACTTC.

The rearrangement uses TRBV28 and TRBJ2-3; TRBD1 aligns across 7 bases. This CDR3 region has 17 residues. Trimming at V came to 1 base and at J to 0 bases, leaving 7 bases not matched to a gene. From germline, CDR1 is MDHEN and CDR2 SYDVKM. CDR3 in amino acids: CASSLSRTGASTDTQYF. In DNA, the CDR3 is TGTGCCAGCAGTTTATCACGGACAGGCGCGAGCACAGATACGCAGTATTTT.

V usage is TRBV5-1 and J usage is TRBJ2-7; D may be TRBD1 (6 bases). In germline, CDR1 is SGHRS, CDR2 YFSETQ. Trimming left V 3 bases short and J 2 bases short, with 12 bases between. This CDR3 has 14 amino acids. CDR3 residues: CASSSNRVTYEQYF. In DNA form, the CDR3 reads TGCGCCAGCAGCTCCAACAGGGTAACCTACGAGCAGTACTTC.

The chain recombines TRBV13 with TRBJ1-1; 10 positions agree with TRBD1. This CDR3 spans 16 amino acids. Germline CDR1 reads PRHDT; CDR2 reads FYEKMQ (reference sequence). J gave up 3 bases and V 4 bases, and 8 bases lay outside the gene matches. The CDR3 DNA is TGTGCCAGCAGCTACCTCGGGACAGGGGTGGACACTGAAGCTTTCTTT. This sequence encodes CASSYLGTGVDTEAFF.

V gene TRBV11-3 combines with J gene TRBJ2-1, with 7 bases matching TRBD2. Germline V gene sequence: CDR1 SGHNT, CDR2 YENEEA. The CDR3 has 17 amino acids. Losses at the gene ends were 0 bases for V and 4 bases for J; bases not matched to a gene: 9. CDR3 in DNA: TGTGCCAGCAGCTTAGAAAGCCCTAGCGGTCTTTACAATGAGCAGTTCTTC. It translates to CASSLESPSGLYNEQFF. The variable domain in full, with the rest retrieved from reference TRBV11-3 and TRBJ2-1, is EAGVVQSPRYKIIEKKQPVAFWCNPISGHNTLYWYLQNLGQGPELLIRYENEEAVDDSQLPKDRFSAERLKGVDSTLKIQPAELGDSAVYLCASSLESPSGLYNEQFFGPGTRLTVL.

The chain has TRBV6-5 and TRBJ2-1, with TRBD1 as a possible D gene (6 bases). The CDR3 is 15 amino acids. Per the germline V gene, CDR1 is MNHEY and CDR2 is SVGAGI. Trimming left V 0 bases short and J 10 bases short, with 16 bases between. For the CDR3, the DNA is TGTGCCAGCAGTTACTCTCACAAACGAGACAGGGAGCAGTTCTTC. Its protein product is CASSYSHKRDREQFF.

This clone has only one observation. The chain recombines TRBV9 with TRBJ2-3, with 8 positions matching TRBD2. The CDR3 totals 17 residues. CDR1 SGDLS and CDR2 YYNGEE come from the germline V gene. V lost 0 bases to trimming and J lost 4 bases; unmatched junction nucleotides: 10. CDR3 protein: CASSVGAGGSEADTQYF. The CDR3 DNA reads TGTGCCAGCAGCGTAGGTGCGGGAGGATCGGAGGCAGATACGCAGTATTTT.

The chain couples TRBV27 to TRBJ2-7; a possible D gene is TRBD2 (5 bases). This CDR3 is 16 amino acids long. V gave up 5 bases and J gave up 2 bases, with 19 bases separating them. In germline, CDR1 is MNHEY, CDR2 SMNVEV (reference sequence). This CDR3 reads CASSLIGGYFTYEQYF. CDR3 DNA: TGTGCCAGCAGTCTCATAGGCGGGTATTTTACCTACGAGCAGTACTTC.

CDR3 DNA sequence: TGCGCCAGCAACACTGGCCCTGTGACAGGGAATGAAAAACTGTTTTTT. Translation gives CASNTGPVTGNEKLFF. The genes are TRBV5-1 and TRBJ1-4; 7 bases match TRBD1. Trimming at V came to 6 bases and at J to 5 bases, leaving 13 bases not matched to a gene. The CDR3 loop spans 16 amino acids. Germline CDR1 SGHRS, CDR2 YFSETQ.

CDR3 in amino acids: CSVVPQGTEAFF. The DNA for the CDR3 is TGCAGCGTTGTTCCACAGGGGACTGAAGCTTTCTTT. The chain carries TRBV29-1 and TRBJ1-1, with 7 bases matching TRBD1. After removal of 4 bases from V and 5 bases from J, the junction contained 4 bases not matched to a gene. CDR3 length: 12 residues. Germline CDR1 is SQVTM and CDR2 is ANQGSEA.

The V gene is TRBV5-6, the J gene TRBJ2-3; 9 nucleotides align to TRBD2. Germline CDR1 reads SGHDT; CDR2 reads YYEEEE. Unmatched junction bases numbered 10, after V lost 0 bases and J lost 8 bases. This CDR3 is 16 amino acids long. The CDR3: CASSLGAGGLSSTQYF. The CDR3 DNA sequence: TGTGCCAGCAGCTTGGGAGCGGGGGGCCTATCGTCTACGCAGTATTTT.

This clone has only one observation. Other DNA sequences in the sample encode the same CDR3. As DNA, the CDR3 is TGTGCCAGCAGCCAAGGGCAGGGGGCCTACGAGCAGTACTTC. Translating gives CASSQGQGAYEQYF. The chain recombines TRBV4-2 with TRBJ2-7, with 7 nucleotides matching TRBD1. CDR3 length: 14 amino acids. The germline V gene has CDR1 LGHNA and CDR2 YNFKEQ. Trimming removed 1 base from V and 2 bases from J; junction bases left unmatched: 2.

In this sample, this clone turned up a few times. The rearrangement joins TRBV28 to TRBJ1-1, with D possibly matching TRBD1 (5 bases). The CDR3 runs 16 residues. CDR1 is MDHEN and CDR2 is SYDVKM in the germline V gene. Between the trimmed V and J ends, which lost 5 bases and 0 bases, there was a span of 16 bases. DNA of the CDR3: TGTGCCAGCAGTCCCGACAGATTTCAGATGAACACTGAAGCTTTCTTT. Protein product: CASSPDRFQMNTEAFF.

The V call is TRBV5-1, the J call TRBJ2-6, with 8 positions matching TRBD1. The CDR3 is made up of 17 amino acids. The trim removed 2 bases at V and 3 bases at J, leaving 7 bases unmatched. Germline V gives CDR1 SGHRS, CDR2 YFSETQ. The CDR3 is CASSFAQGVSGANVLTF. As DNA, the CDR3 is TGCGCCAGCAGCTTTGCACAGGGGGTTAGTGGGGCCAACGTCCTGACTTTC.

This chain uses TRBV7-3 with TRBJ1-3, with unresolved D. Germline V gene sequence: CDR1 SGHTA, CDR2 FQGTGA. The CDR3 is 15 amino acids. The V gene lost 0 bases and the J gene lost 2 bases, with 8 bases spanning the gap. CDR3 DNA: TGTGCCAGCAGCTTAACTCCCGGTCCTGGAAACACCATATATTTT. Translated: CASSLTPGPGNTIYF.

The chain combines TRBV5-4 with TRBJ2-1; D is undetermined. CDR1 SGHNT and CDR2 YYREEE come from the germline V gene (reference sequence). The V end lost 3 bases, the J end lost 5 bases, and 6 bases lay between the germline ends. CDR3 length: 12 residues. The CDR3 reads CASSSTNNEQFF. DNA of the CDR3: TGTGCCAGCAGCTCTACCAACAATGAGCAGTTCTTC.

The chain has TRBV6-2 or TRBV6-3 and TRBJ2-7, with TRBD1 identical over 9 bases. The ends lost 5 bases at V and 3 bases at J; junction bases unmatched: 17. This CDR3 has 18 residues. Germline loops: CDR1 MNHEY, CDR2 SVGEGT. The CDR3 protein is CASSTRDRVTWRIYEQYF. In DNA, the CDR3 is TGTGCCAGCAGTACCCGGGACAGGGTAACTTGGAGAATCTACGAGCAGTACTTC.

The chain couples TRBV18 to TRBJ2-3; D is uncertain. CDR1 and CDR2 from the germline V gene are KGHSH and LQKENI. Trimming pared 3 bases from V and 1 base from J, leaving 11 bases between. The CDR3 totals 15 residues. CDR3 coding DNA: TGTGCCAGCTCACCGAGCGTATCGGGCACAGATACGCAGTATTTT. Encoded protein: CASSPSVSGTDTQYF. Together with reference TRBV18 and TRBJ2-3, the CDR3 gives the full variable domain: NAGVMQNPRHLVRRRGQEARLRCSPMKGHSHVYWYRQLPEEGLKFMVYLQKENIIDESGMPKERFSAEFPKEGPSILRIQQVVRGDSAAYFCASSPSVSGTDTQYFGPGTRLTVL.